Listed below are T cell receptor beta chains from one sample, sequenced in a study of cytomegalovirus exposure and HLA in healthy donors. Clones were sequenced by immunoSEQ multiplex PCR, and TCRdb holds only the in-frame ones, with some missing. The sample contains nearly 200,000 clones, roughly 80% of which appear only once. The sample consisted of PBMCs. The receptor source for this set is a woman in her forties or fifties in good health and CMV-seropositive. Both conserved end residues are part of each CDR3. A D gene is named only where the DNA matches it firmly. Where a row states a size, it is once, few, many or the class of an expanded clone; other rows omit it.

D	V	J	size	DNA	CDR3
TRBD2	TRBV28	TRBJ2-1	NA	TGTGCCAGCAGTTTATACGCTAGCGGGAGGGGGGATGAGCAGTTCTTC	CASSLYASGRGDEQFF
NA	TRBV5-1	TRBJ2-3	NA	TGCGCCAGCAGCTTGACCATCGCTTCTAGCGCAGATACGCAGTATTTT	CASSLTIASSADTQYF
NA	TRBV7-8	TRBJ2-7	NA	TGTGCCAGCAGCTTAGCCCAGGGGATCTACGAGCAGTACTTC	CASSLAQGIYEQYF
TRBD1	TRBV6-5	TRBJ2-7	NA	TGTGCCAGCAGCTCGGGACAGGGTGGCGGCGAGCAGTACTTC	CASSSGQGGGEQYF
TRBD1	TRBV7-9	TRBJ1-2	NA	TGTGCCAGCAGCATCGTCGGGACAGGGTCTATCTTTGGCTACACCTTC	CASSIVGTGSIFGYTF
NA	TRBV7-2	TRBJ1-3	NA	TGTGCCAGCAGCGCAGGGCCAGGAAACACCATATATTTT	CASSAGPGNTIYF
TRBD2	TRBV4-2	TRBJ2-1	NA	TGTGCCAGCAGCCAGATCATGACTAGCGGGAGACTGGGGAAGTTCTTC	CASSQIMTSGRLGKFF
TRBD2	TRBV9	TRBJ2-3	NA	TGTGCCAGCAGCCCCGGGACTAGCGGTTTCCTGAGCACAGATACGCAGTATTTT	CASSPGTSGFLSTDTQYF
NA	TRBV5-6	TRBJ2-3	NA	TGTGCCAGCAGCTTGCGTCTTGGCAGGGAAGGCACAGATACGCAGTATTTT	CASSLRLGREGTDTQYF
NA	TRBV2	TRBJ2-5	NA	TGTGCCAGCAGCCAGATCCAAGAGACCCAGTACTTC	CASSQIQETQYF
NA	TRBV5-1	TRBJ2-3	NA	TGCGCCAGCAGCTACACGGGAGAAGAAGATACGCAGTATTTT	CASSYTGEEDTQYF
TRBD2	TRBV7-2	TRBJ2-7	NA	TGTGCCAGCAGCTTAGGGGGGACTAGACGTGGCGAGCAGTACTTC	CASSLGGTRRGEQYF
TRBD1	TRBV7-9	TRBJ2-2	NA	TGTGCCAGCAGCTACAGGGGTTCGGTCACCGGGGAGCTGTTTTTT	CASSYRGSVTGELFF
TRBD1	TRBV5-1	TRBJ1-2	few	TGCGCCAGCAGCTTGAGACAGGGGGCGGAATGGGGCTACACCTTC	CASSLRQGAEWGYTF
TRBD2	TRBV6-5	TRBJ2-7	NA	TGTGCCAGCAGCTCCACCCCTAGCGGCTCCTACGAGCAGTACTTC	CASSSTPSGSYEQYF
NA	TRBV21-1	TRBJ2-4	NA	TGTGCCAGGTCTGTTGGCGGGGGCTGCTTGGGGTGCGCCAAAAACATTCAGTACTTC	CARSVGGGCLGCAKNIQYF
TRBD2	TRBV5-4	TRBJ2-4	NA	TGTGCCAGCAGCTCCCTAGCGGGAGTTGCCAAAAACAGTCAGTACTTC	CASSSLAGVAKNSQYF
TRBD1	TRBV14	TRBJ2-5	NA	TGTGCCAGCAGCCAACAGGACAGGGGATGGGAGACCCAGTACTTC	CASSQQDRGWETQYF
TRBD2	TRBV11-2	TRBJ2-5	NA	TGTGCCAGCAGCTTCCTAGCGGGGGGGCAAGAGACCCAGTACTTC	CASSFLAGGQETQYF
TRBD2	TRBV29-1	TRBJ2-2	NA	TGCAGCGTCACTGGACTAGCGGGAGCCACCGGGGAGCTGTTTTTT	CSVTGLAGATGELFF
NA	TRBV10-2	TRBJ2-7	NA	TGCGCCAGCGGCCTCGGTTCAGGGCTCGAGCAGTACTTC	CASGLGSGLEQYF
TRBD1	TRBV6-5	TRBJ2-5	NA	TGTGCCAGCAGTCGCCCGGGACAGGGAGGAGAGACCCAGTACTTC	CASSRPGQGGETQYF
NA	TRBV30	TRBJ2-7	NA	TGTGCCTGGAGTAACGGTCGGGACGAGCAGTACTTC	CAWSNGRDEQYF
NA	TRBV29-1	TRBJ1-2	NA	TGCAGCGTTGACGGCGGGTGGGGCTACACCTTC	CSVDGGWGYTF
TRBD1	TRBV7-9	TRBJ2-7	NA	TGTTCCAGCAGCGCCACCGGGACAGCCTCCTACGAGCAGTACTTC	CSSSATGTASYEQYF
TRBD2	TRBV11-2	TRBJ2-7	NA	TGTGCCAGCAGCTTACTAGCGGGGGGAAACGAGCAGTACTTC	CASSLLAGGNEQYF
NA	TRBV20-1	TRBJ2-7	NA	TGCAGTGCTTTCGGGAGTTACGAGCAGTACTTC	CSAFGSYEQYF
NA	TRBV6-5	TRBJ1-2	NA	TGTGCCAGCAGTTACTCCCGTTCAGTGGGGAGTGGCTACACCTTC	CASSYSRSVGSGYTF
TRBD1	TRBV6-1	TRBJ2-5	NA	TGTGCCAGCAGTCCTACAGGGGGCGGTCAAGAGACCCAGTACTTC	CASSPTGGGQETQYF
NA	TRBV28	TRBJ2-1	NA	TGTGCCAGCAGTTTGACACAGGGTCTCCATGAGCAGTTCTTC	CASSLTQGLHEQFF
NA	TRBV5-4	TRBJ2-3	NA	TGTGCCAGCAGCTTGGGCCGAGAGCAGTATTTT	CASSLGREQYF
NA	TRBV5-1	TRBJ1-1	NA	TGCGCCAGCAGCTTACAAACGAACACTGAAGCTTTCTTT	CASSLQTNTEAFF
TRBD1	TRBV9	TRBJ2-2	NA	TGTGCCAGCAGCGGACAGGGGACGCCCGGGGAGCTGTTTTTT	CASSGQGTPGELFF
NA	TRBV5-4	TRBJ1-4	once	TGTGCCAGCAGCTTGCCAGGGCGGGGAAAACTGTTTTTT	CASSLPGRGKLFF
NA	TRBV4-3	TRBJ1-4	few	TGCGCCAGCAGCCGGTCAGATTCAACTAATGAAAAACTGTTTTTT	CASSRSDSTNEKLFF
NA	TRBV7-9	TRBJ2-7	NA	TGTGCCAGCAGCTTAGCTCAGGAAACGGAGCAGTACTTC	CASSLAQETEQYF
NA	TRBV28	TRBJ1-1	NA	TGTGCCAGCAGTTTAAGCGGTCAGCCGAACACTGAAGCTTTCTTT	CASSLSGQPNTEAFF
NA	TRBV11-2	TRBJ1-3	NA	TGTGCCAGCAGCTTAGTGATGGACAGCCTGGGCTCTGGAAACACCATATATTTT	CASSLVMDSLGSGNTIYF
TRBD2	TRBV29-1	TRBJ2-5	few	TGCAGCGTTCTAGCGGGAGAGACCCAGTACTTC	CSVLAGETQYF
NA	TRBV5-4	TRBJ2-2	NA	TGTGCCAGCAGCCCGTCGGGAGCGGCCGTGGCCGGGGAGCTGTTTTTT	CASSPSGAAVAGELFF
TRBD2	TRBV7-9	TRBJ2-7	NA	TGTGCCAGCAGCTTAACAGCGGGGGCCTACGAGCAGTACTTC	CASSLTAGAYEQYF
NA	TRBV5-1	TRBJ1-1	NA	TGCGCCAGCAGCTTGGGGGGGGGCTCGTACACTGAAGCTTTCTTT	CASSLGGGSYTEAFF
NA	TRBV27	TRBJ2-3	NA	TGTGCCAGCAGTCCAACTATGTCAGGGACAGATACGCAGTATTTT	CASSPTMSGTDTQYF
TRBD1	TRBV5-8	TRBJ2-2	NA	TGTGCCAGCAGCACCAGGGGGCTCACCGGGGAGCTGTTTTTT	CASSTRGLTGELFF
TRBD1	TRBV6-1	TRBJ2-7	once	TGTGCCAGCAGTGAAATCGGGACAGGGGGCCCGAAGGCCTACGAGCAGTACTTC	CASSEIGTGGPKAYEQYF
TRBD1	TRBV4-3	TRBJ1-2	NA	TGCGCCAGCAGCCAACTAGGACAGGGCGGTGGCTATGGCTACACCTTC	CASSQLGQGGGYGYTF
NA	TRBV4-1	TRBJ1-2	NA	TGCGCCAGCAGCCAAGTCAAGGGGATGAGGTATGGCTACACCTTC	CASSQVKGMRYGYTF
TRBD1	TRBV7-9	TRBJ1-6	NA	TGTGCCAGCAGCTCGTGGGACAGGGCATGGAATTCACCCCTCCACTTT	CASSSWDRAWNSPLHF